This entry describes one T cell receptor beta chain. It lacks a known antigen. Per-nucleotide qualities are absent, and no much larger clonotype sits a single base away. The source of the sample is a study of PD-1 blockade in mismatch repair-deficient tumors (TCRdb year 2017). About the investigation overall: Between September 2013 and September 2016, the trial enrolled roughly 85 consecutive patients with over 10 mismatch repair-deficient cancer types, every one of whom had been previously treated and was progressing. Tumor-associated T cell clones in the peripheral blood of patients responding to PD-1 blockade were tracked using deep sequencing of TCR CDR3 regions.

Mismatch repair deficiency in every enrolled patient was established by polymerase chain reaction or immunohistochemistry. TCR sequencing was carried out for a few patients who responded to pembrolizumab therapy. Pembrolizumab PD-1 blockade was prospectively tested in advanced mismatch repair-deficient cancers, regardless of tissue of origin, in the phase II trial. Peripheral blood T cell samples were serially collected before and at multiple times after PD-1 blockade was started. Blood sampling times were reported as weeks after the first pembrolizumab dose. Paper-wide results and their limitations: After pembrolizumab, tumor-resident clones, which were often undetectable in blood before treatment, expanded rapidly and then contracted, generally ahead of radiologic responses.

Libraries were constructed by the immunoSEQ multiplex PCR assay. Here the immuneACCESS table is served through TCRdb, limited to in-frame sequences with V and J called. Missing clones are a known gap in these copies; in checked studies unresolved V genes cover under half, and the rest lacks a known reason. The sample table holds 130,000 or so clones, of which roughly nine tenths were seen once. Approximately 13% of the sample belongs to the ten largest clones. The sequence derives from an adult with mismatch repair-deficient cancer. The sequences come from peripheral blood, collected 44 weeks after starting pembrolizumab.

CDR3 reads: CASSSEVAPTDTQYF. The DNA is TGTGCCAGCAGCTCTGAAGTAGCGCCCACAGATACGCAGTATTTT. Here the chain combines TRBV6-5 and TRBJ2-3; TRBD2 is a weak D gene call, 5 bases matching. As encoded in the germline V gene, CDR1 is MNHEY while CDR2 is SVGAGI. The CDR3 numbers 15 residues from cysteine through phenylalanine. Only the CDR3 part of the read is kept: 45 bases, read in frame from the first base. Between the V and J ends, shortened by 6 bases and 2 bases respectively, the junction contains 15 bases.